The 15 T cell receptor beta chains in this list originate from one sample, sequenced in a study of T cell responses to AZD1222 COVID-19 vaccine. TCRdb's table, derived via immunoSEQ multiplex PCR, lists solely in-frame clones and lacks some. In the table there are tens of thousands of clones, over 80% of which are singletons. Sequenced material: peripheral blood, taken on day 0 of MenACWY control vaccination. Receptors originate from an adult in good health.

This clone was detected only once. The chain links TRBV11-3 to TRBJ2-2; D is perhaps TRBD2 (6 bases). There are 16 residues in the CDR3. From germline, CDR1 is SGHNT and CDR2 YENEEA. Between the trimmed V and J ends, which lost 7 bases and 5 bases, there was a span of 20 bases. The CDR3 DNA is TGTGCCAGCACGGGCTCTAGGACTAAAGGAACCGGGGAGCTGTTTTTT. Translating gives CASTGSRTKGTGELFF.

V and J are TRBV30 and TRBJ1-1; maybe TRBD1 (5 bases). V lost 2 bases, J lost 1 base, and 11 bases lay in between. Per the germline V gene, CDR1 is GTSNPN and CDR2 is SVGIG (reference sequence). The CDR3 is made up of 14 amino acids. For the CDR3, the DNA is TGTGCCTGGAGTACAGCAGGGTGGAACACTGAAGCTTTCTTT. Residues: CAWSTAGWNTEAFF.

The chain joins TRBV28 to TRBJ2-7; D is unresolved. V lost 6 bases, J lost 4 bases, and 13 bases lay in between. The CDR3 consists of 13 residues. In germline, CDR1 is MDHEN, CDR2 SYDVKM. The CDR3: CASRAPVGYEQYF. DNA for the CDR3: TGTGCCAGCAGGGCTCCGGTAGGGTACGAGCAGTACTTC.

The rearrangement joins TRBV19 to TRBJ1-5; 7 positions match TRBD1. Trimming at V came to 5 bases and at J to 3 bases, leaving 10 bases not matched to a gene. CDR3 length: 16 residues. Germline CDR1 reads LNHDA; CDR2 reads SQIVND (reference sequence). CDR3 loop: CASSPEGTATNQPQHF. The CDR3 nucleotides are TGTGCCAGTAGTCCCGAGGGGACAGCTACCAATCAGCCCCAGCATTTT.

This clone was recorded once. CDR3 protein: CASSAGTSSTSATQYF. DNA for the CDR3: TGTGCCAGCAGTGCCGGGACTAGCTCCACCTCCGCCACGCAGTATTTT. The J gene is TRBJ2-3, the V gene TRBV6-1; 9 bases match TRBD2. This CDR3 region has 16 residues. Germline CDR1 and CDR2: MNHNS and SASEGT. V lost 4 bases, J lost 9 bases, and 14 bases stayed unmatched.

The chain employs TRBV28 and TRBJ2-3; D is perhaps TRBD1 (5 bases). This CDR3 region has 15 residues. Germline assignment: CDR1 MDHEN and CDR2 SYDVKM. The V end lost 2 bases, the J end lost 0 bases, and 9 bases lay between the germline ends. CDR3 loop: CASSLQGLSTDTQYF. The CDR3 coding sequence is TGTGCCAGCAGTTTACAGGGCCTTAGCACAGATACGCAGTATTTT.

The V gene is TRBV24-1, the J gene TRBJ2-1; 10 nucleotides line up with TRBD1. Germline assignment: CDR1 KGHDR and CDR2 SFDVKD. This CDR3 is built from 18 residues. The ends lost 4 bases at V and 7 bases at J; junction bases unmatched: 15. The chain's CDR3 is CATSDDRKGTGDGNEQFF. CDR3 coding DNA: TGTGCCACCAGTGACGACCGAAAAGGGACAGGGGATGGGAATGAGCAGTTCTTC.

The chain uses TRBV28 and TRBJ1-2; D remains unclear. V lost 3 bases to trimming and J lost 4 bases, with 18 bases between them. In germline, CDR1 is MDHEN, CDR2 SYDVKM. This CDR3 has 16 amino acids. Here the CDR3 DNA reads TGTGCCAGCAGTTTGAGACTCAGCGAACTGCGCTATGGCTACACCTTC. The encoded protein is CASSLRLSELRYGYTF.

This rearrangement joins TRBV27 to TRBJ1-6; no clear D gene. CDR1 and CDR2 (germline): MNHEY, SMNVEV (reference sequence). V lost 0 bases to trimming and J lost 7 bases, with 10 bases between them. The CDR3 contains 15 residues. Here the CDR3 reads CASSLSVSTNSPLHF. DNA of the CDR3: TGTGCCAGCAGTTTATCGGTTTCTACGAATTCACCCCTCCACTTT.

The chain uses TRBV6-9 and TRBJ2-3; a possible D gene is TRBD1 (5 bases). The ends were cut back, 7 bases at V and 0 bases at J, with 17 bases in the middle. The germline V gene encodes CDR1 MNHGY and CDR2 SVAAGI. The CDR3 length is 16 residues. The CDR3 DNA is TGTGCCAGCAATCCTCAAGGACACTCCAGCACAGATACGCAGTATTTT. As protein: CASNPQGHSSTDTQYF.

V and J are TRBV28 and TRBJ1-3, with no clear D. This CDR3 contains 14 residues. Germline V gene data show CDR1 as MDHEN and CDR2 as SYDVKM. The germline V and J ends were trimmed by 5 bases and 2 bases, with 10 bases remaining between them. DNA for the CDR3: TGTGCCAGCAGTCTTTCGCTAACTGGAAACACCATATATTTT. Its translation is CASSLSLTGNTIYF.

This clone was seen a single time. At one end the junction does not follow the germline gene, possibly because of a read error. The V call is TRBV28, the J call TRBJ1-2, with 8 bases aligning to TRBD1. The CDR3 is 12 residues long. Germline loops: CDR1 MDHEN, CDR2 SYDVKM. The CDR3 DNA reads TGTGCCAGCAGTATAAACAGGGGGGAGCTGGCCTTC. It yields the protein CASSINRGELAF.

The J gene is TRBJ1-6, the V gene TRBV5-1; tentative D call: TRBD1 (5 bases). This CDR3 contains 14 residues. Trimming pared 5 bases from V and 6 bases from J, leaving 12 bases between. Germline V gene data show CDR1 as SGHRS and CDR2 as YFSETQ. CDR3 sequence (DNA): TGCGCCAGCAGTAACGCAGGGTTTAATTCACCCCTCCACTTT. Amino acid sequence: CASSNAGFNSPLHF.

Of note for this clone: Other DNA sequences of this sample code for an identical CDR3. The genes are TRBV18 and TRBJ2-3; D may be TRBD1 (5 bases). The CDR3 is 13 amino acids. Looked up from germline, CDR1 is KGHSH and CDR2 is LQKENI. The ends were cut back, 3 bases at V and 4 bases at J, with 8 bases in the middle. CDR3 region: CASSPGAADTQYF. The CDR3 DNA reads as TGTGCCAGCTCACCTGGGGCAGCAGATACGCAGTATTTT. Drawing the rest from reference TRBV18 and TRBJ2-3, the complete variable domain is NAGVMQNPRHLVRRRGQEARLRCSPMKGHSHVYWYRQLPEEGLKFMVYLQKENIIDESGMPKERFSAEFPKEGPSILRIQQVVRGDSAAYFCASSPGAADTQYFGPGTRLTVL.

This rearrangement joins TRBV27 to TRBJ2-7, with 11 positions matching TRBD2. V dropped 8 bases and J dropped 4; count of bases not matched to a gene: 10. The CDR3 covers 15 residues. CDR1 and CDR2 (germline): MNHEY, SMNVEV (reference sequence). The CDR3 spells CASGTSGRFGYEQYF. The CDR3 DNA follows: TGTGCCAGCGGCACTAGCGGGAGATTCGGATACGAGCAGTACTTC.